Presented here are 7 T cell receptor beta chains from one specimen sequenced in a study of PD-L1 blockade in urothelial cancer. The table came from immunoSEQ multiplex PCR; TCRdb's copy has only in-frame clones and leaves some out. The data show about 84,000 clones, 90% seen once. Material: PBMCs, obtained around atezolizumab (anti-PD-L1) treatment. The receptors were sampled from a man between 60 and 70 years old with urothelial cancer.

The J gene is TRBJ2-5, the V gene TRBV4-2; D is possibly TRBD2 (5 bases). CDR1 and CDR2 from the germline V gene are LGHNA and YNFKEQ. This CDR3 comprises 14 residues. The V end was cut by 1 base, the J end by 2 bases, with 8 bases between. The CDR3 nucleotides read TGTGCCAGCAGCCAAGCTACTAGTCAAGAGACCCAGTACTTC. It specifies CASSQATSQETQYF.

This CDR3 is CASSLFAGQETQYF. In nucleotides, the CDR3 is TGTGCCAGCAGCTTATTTGCGGGGCAAGAGACCCAGTACTTC. V is TRBV7-2 and J is TRBJ2-5; tentatively, D is TRBD2 (6 bases). CDR3 length: 14 residues. CDR1 and CDR2 (germline): SGHTA, FQGNSA. Trimming removed 2 bases from V and 2 bases from J, with 9 bases in between.

The CDR3, as DNA: TGTGCCAGCAGCTTAAGGGGGCCAGATGAGCAGTTCTTC. Its protein is CASSLRGPDEQFF. This rearrangement joins TRBV7-2 to TRBJ2-1; TRBD1 aligns across 7 bases. Trimming took 2 bases from V and 8 from J; bases not matched to a gene: 3. The CDR3 has 13 residues. Germline loops: CDR1 SGHTA, CDR2 FQGNSA. Full variable domain (missing parts from reference TRBV7-2 and TRBJ2-1): GAGVSQSPSNKVTEKGKDVELRCDPISGHTALYWYRQSLGQGLEFLIYFQGNSAPDKSGLPSDRFSAERTGGSVSTLTIQRTQQEDSAVYLCASSLRGPDEQFFGPGTRLTVL.

This clone came up a few times. V gene TRBV7-6 combines with J gene TRBJ2-7; 9 positions match TRBD2. The germline V gene encodes CDR1 SGHVS and CDR2 FNYEAQ. The CDR3 length is 13 residues. Trimming cost V 7 bases and J 4 bases; bases outside gene matches: 5. This CDR3 is CASTRTSEYEQYF. The CDR3, as DNA: TGTGCCAGCACCCGGACTAGCGAGTACGAGCAGTACTTC.

The rearrangement joins TRBV4-3 to TRBJ2-1; 12 bases align to TRBD2. Germline loops: CDR1 LGHNA, CDR2 YSLEER. Trimming removed 0 bases from V and 7 bases from J; junction bases left unmatched: 10. This CDR3 has 18 amino acids. The CDR3 loop reads CASSQDFPRLAGANEQFF. CDR3 bases: TGCGCCAGCAGCCAAGATTTCCCTAGACTAGCGGGAGCTAATGAGCAGTTCTTC.

This chain joins TRBV30 and TRBJ1-1, with D maybe TRBD1 (5 bases). The CDR3 length is 13 residues. V shed 8 bases and J shed 1 base, with 14 bases lying between them. Germline V gene sequence: CDR1 GTSNPN, CDR2 SVGIG (reference sequence). Written as DNA, the CDR3 is TGTGCCCGACGGACATTCGGGAACACTGAAGCTTTCTTT. It is translated as CARRTFGNTEAFF. The full variable domain, its missing parts supplied by reference TRBV30 and TRBJ1-1, is SQTIHQWPATLVQPVGSPLSLECTVEGTSNPNLYWYRQAAGRGLQLLFYSVGIGQISSEVPQNLSASRPQDRQFILSSKKLLLSDSGFYLCARRTFGNTEAFFGQGTRLTVV.

The gene calls are TRBV19 and TRBJ1-6, with 8 bases identical to TRBD1. This CDR3 region has 14 residues. The germline V gene has CDR1 LNHDA and CDR2 SQIVND (reference sequence). Losses at the gene ends were 4 bases for V and 8 bases for J; bases not matched to a gene: 4. The CDR3 coding sequence is TGTGCCAGTAGTACTGACAGGGGTGATTCACCCCTCCACTTT. Encoded protein: CASSTDRGDSPLHF.